This is a list of T cell receptor beta chains from one sample in a study of T cell repertoires in cytomegalovirus infection. Each CDR3 protein gets one entry after TCRdb re-called the reads with MiXCR. In the table there are about 300,000 distinct CDR3 sequences, about 8.8% of which are singletons. The sample consisted of PBMCs. All receptors come from a human donor in good health (CMV status not recorded). Some clones in this sample may be carry-over from other donors' samples. Both conserved end residues are part of each CDR3. D genes are given only for firm matches. Clone size, where shown, is once, few, many, or a class for clones that have expanded.

clone size: .; V gene: TRBV10-3; D gene: .; J gene: TRBJ1-1; CDR3 DNA: TGTGCCATCAGTGGGGGGGGCCCTGAAGCTTTCTTT; CDR3 protein: CAISGGGPEAFF
clone size: few; V gene: TRBV20-1; D gene: .; J gene: TRBJ1-6; CDR3 DNA: TGCAGTGCTCCAAACGGACCTCATGGGGCACCCCTCCACTTT; CDR3 protein: CSAPNGPHGAPLHF
clone size: few; V gene: TRBV5-4; D gene: TRBD1; J gene: TRBJ2-2; CDR3 DNA: TGTGCCAGCAACGGACAGGGTCACACCGGGGAGCTGTTTTTT; CDR3 protein: CASNGQGHTGELFF
clone size: .; V gene: TRBV20-1; D gene: .; J gene: TRBJ1-1; CDR3 DNA: TGCAGTGCTAGTAAGGAGGGTAACACTGAAGCTTTCTTT; CDR3 protein: CSASKEGNTEAFF
clone size: many; V gene: TRBV14; D gene: .; J gene: TRBJ2-1; CDR3 DNA: TGTGCCAGCAGCCCAGGTGTCCCCTATGATGAGCAGTTCTTC; CDR3 protein: CASSPGVPYDEQFF
clone size: .; V gene: TRBV5-1; D gene: TRBD1; J gene: TRBJ1-1; CDR3 DNA: TGCGCCAGCAGCTTGAGGACAGGGACGGACACTGAAGCTTTCTTT; CDR3 protein: CASSLRTGTDTEAFF
clone size: many; V gene: TRBV5-1; D gene: .; J gene: TRBJ2-5; CDR3 DNA: TGCGCCAGCACGCTGCAGGGGAGAGAGACCCAGTACTTC; CDR3 protein: CASTLQGRETQYF
clone size: many; V gene: TRBV29-1; D gene: .; J gene: TRBJ1-1; CDR3 DNA: TGCAGCGGGGTAGAGGTGGGCACTGAAGCTTTCTTT; CDR3 protein: CSGVEVGTEAFF
clone size: many; V gene: TRBV6-1; D gene: .; J gene: TRBJ2-1; CDR3 DNA: TGTGCCAGCAGTGACCTCTCTGAGCAGTTCTTC; CDR3 protein: CASSDLSEQFF
clone size: many; V gene: TRBV7-9; D gene: .; J gene: TRBJ2-1; CDR3 DNA: TGTGCCAGCAGCCAGGGACCCGGTGAGCAGTTCTTC; CDR3 protein: CASSQGPGEQFF
clone size: many; V gene: TRBV7-2; D gene: TRBD2; J gene: TRBJ2-1; CDR3 DNA: TGTGCCAGCAGCTTAGCCGGGGGGGCCCATGAGCAGTTCTTC; CDR3 protein: CASSLAGGAHEQFF
clone size: many; V gene: TRBV7-2; D gene: .; J gene: TRBJ1-1; CDR3 DNA: TGTGCCAGCAGCTTATCGGGGGCCCAGACGAACACTGAAGCTTTCTTT; CDR3 protein: CASSLSGAQTNTEAFF
clone size: many; V gene: TRBV20-1; D gene: TRBD1; J gene: TRBJ2-1; CDR3 DNA: TGCAGTGCTGGATGGACCGGGACAGGGGGATTCTTC; CDR3 protein: CSAGWTGTGGFF
clone size: .; V gene: TRBV29-1; D gene: TRBD1; J gene: TRBJ1-1; CDR3 DNA: TGCAGCGTTTGGGGACAGACGAACACTGAAGCTTTCTTT; CDR3 protein: CSVWGQTNTEAFF
clone size: few; V gene: TRBV6-1; D gene: .; J gene: TRBJ2-1; CDR3 DNA: TGTGCCAGCAGTATTAACGGGGCTGCCTCCTACAATGAGCAGTTCTTC; CDR3 protein: CASSINGAASYNEQFF
clone size: many; V gene: TRBV20-1; D gene: .; J gene: TRBJ2-1; CDR3 DNA: TGCAGTGCTAGACGTCCGGGACATTCCCTATACAATGAGCAGTTCTTC; CDR3 protein: CSARRPGHSLYNEQFF
clone size: .; V gene: TRBV2; D gene: .; J gene: TRBJ2-1; CDR3 DNA: TGTGCCAGCAGTGTGACTGGCTACAATGAGCAGTTCTTC; CDR3 protein: CASSVTGYNEQFF
clone size: .; V gene: TRBV20-1; D gene: TRBD2; J gene: TRBJ2-2; CDR3 DNA: TGCAGTGCTAGAGGGGAGGCGGGGGGGCGCACCGGGGAGCTGTTTTTT; CDR3 protein: CSARGEAGGRTGELFF
clone size: .; V gene: TRBV20-1; D gene: TRBD2; J gene: TRBJ2-3; CDR3 DNA: TGCAGTGCTTCATCCGGGGGGGCCGTGGATACGCAGTATTTT; CDR3 protein: CSASSGGAVDTQYF
clone size: few; V gene: TRBV20-1; D gene: TRBD1; J gene: TRBJ1-1; CDR3 DNA: TGCAGTGCTGGACAGGGAGGCTTGAACACTGAAGCTTTCTTT; CDR3 protein: CSAGQGGLNTEAFF
clone size: many; V gene: TRBV7-3; D gene: .; J gene: TRBJ2-1; CDR3 DNA: TGTGCCAGCAGCTTATTCCGGACTCCCTACAATGAGCAGTTCTTC; CDR3 protein: CASSLFRTPYNEQFF
clone size: .; V gene: TRBV28; D gene: TRBD1; J gene: TRBJ1-3; CDR3 DNA: TGTGCCAGCAGTTCGATTTTTCCGGGACAGGGGTCCTCCTCTGGAAACACCATATATTTT; CDR3 protein: CASSSIFPGQGSSSGNTIYF
clone size: many; V gene: TRBV7-2; D gene: .; J gene: TRBJ1-2; CDR3 DNA: TGTGCCAGCAGCTCCAACTATGGCTACACCTTC; CDR3 protein: CASSSNYGYTF
clone size: many; V gene: TRBV6-2/TRBV6-3; D gene: .; J gene: TRBJ2-1; CDR3 DNA: TGTGCCAGCACTAAGGGGACCACTAATGAGCAGTTCTTC; CDR3 protein: CASTKGTTNEQFF
clone size: .; V gene: TRBV4-2; D gene: .; J gene: TRBJ1-5; CDR3 DNA: TGTGCCAGCAGCCAAGAGTACTTGGGGGGCCGCAATCAGCCCCAGCATTTT; CDR3 protein: CASSQEYLGGRNQPQHF
clone size: few; V gene: TRBV13; D gene: .; J gene: TRBJ1-1; CDR3 DNA: TGTGCCAGCAGCTTGGTAGGAGGAGGGGGGAAGGCTGAAGCTTTCTTT; CDR3 protein: CASSLVGGGGKAEAFF
clone size: many; V gene: TRBV6-1; D gene: .; J gene: TRBJ2-7; CDR3 DNA: TGTGCCAGCAGTGAACTATCAGGGACCCCCTACGAGCAGTACTTC; CDR3 protein: CASSELSGTPYEQYF
clone size: few; V gene: TRBV28; D gene: .; J gene: TRBJ2-1; CDR3 DNA: TGTGCCACCCTAAACGGGCGGGTCTACAATGAGCAGTTCTTC; CDR3 protein: CATLNGRVYNEQFF
clone size: .; V gene: TRBV20-1; D gene: .; J gene: TRBJ2-2; CDR3 DNA: TGCAGTGCTACCAAGACAGGTTCTTTGAACACCGGGGAGCTGTTTTTT; CDR3 protein: CSATKTGSLNTGELFF
clone size: many; V gene: TRBV7-7; D gene: .; J gene: TRBJ1-5; CDR3 DNA: TGTGCTAGCAGCCCCCCCTCGGACAGTAATAGCAATCAGCCCCAGCATTTT; CDR3 protein: CASSPPSDSNSNQPQHF
clone size: many; V gene: TRBV28; D gene: .; J gene: TRBJ1-1; CDR3 DNA: TGTGCCAGCATCCCTGGGGGACTTCGGGGCACTGAAGCTTTCTTT; CDR3 protein: CASIPGGLRGTEAFF
clone size: many; V gene: TRBV5-1; D gene: .; J gene: TRBJ1-3; CDR3 DNA: TGCGCCAGCAGCTTGGGGCAAGCGGGTGGAAACACCATATATTTT; CDR3 protein: CASSLGQAGGNTIYF
clone size: few; V gene: TRBV14; D gene: .; J gene: TRBJ2-5; CDR3 DNA: TGTGCCAGCAGCCAATCGCGCCCATACGGGGAGACCCAGTACTTC; CDR3 protein: CASSQSRPYGETQYF
clone size: .; V gene: TRBV28; D gene: .; J gene: TRBJ2-7; CDR3 DNA: TGTGCCAGCAGTTCTCAGGGTCCTTCATCCTACGAGCAGTACTTC; CDR3 protein: CASSSQGPSSYEQYF
clone size: .; V gene: TRBV3-1; D gene: .; J gene: TRBJ2-4; CDR3 DNA: TGTGCCAGCAGCCAAGTGGACGCCAAAAACATTCAGTACTTC; CDR3 protein: CASSQVDAKNIQYF
clone size: .; V gene: TRBV20-1; D gene: TRBD1; J gene: TRBJ1-4; CDR3 DNA: TGCAGTGCTAGAGGACAGGGGGCGGGTGTTGAAAAACTGTTTTTT; CDR3 protein: CSARGQGAGVEKLFF
clone size: .; V gene: TRBV10-3; D gene: .; J gene: TRBJ1-2; CDR3 DNA: TGTGCCATCAGGGAGACACTTTCTAACTATGGCTACACCTTC; CDR3 protein: CAIRETLSNYGYTF
clone size: many; V gene: TRBV2; D gene: .; J gene: TRBJ2-4; CDR3 DNA: TGTGCCAGCAGCGGCAGTGAGGGGCCCGGGAACATTCAGTACTTC; CDR3 protein: CASSGSEGPGNIQYF
clone size: many; V gene: TRBV4-3; D gene: .; J gene: TRBJ2-2; CDR3 DNA: TGCGCCAGCAGCCAAGAAGCCGCGGCCGGGGAGCTGTTTTTT; CDR3 protein: CASSQEAAAGELFF
clone size: many; V gene: TRBV6-1; D gene: .; J gene: TRBJ2-5; CDR3 DNA: TGTGCCAGCAGTGTACAGGGCTCTGGTACCCAGTACTTC; CDR3 protein: CASSVQGSGTQYF
clone size: many; V gene: TRBV7-2; D gene: TRBD2; J gene: TRBJ2-1; CDR3 DNA: TGTGCCAGCAGCTTAGCGTCGGGGCGGGGGGCTCCTTCTTACAATGAGCAGTTCTTC; CDR3 protein: CASSLASGRGAPSYNEQFF
clone size: many; V gene: TRBV20-1; D gene: TRBD2; J gene: TRBJ2-3; CDR3 DNA: TGCAGTGCTAGAGAGGGCGGGAGCTCTAGCACAGATACGCAGTATTTT; CDR3 protein: CSAREGGSSSTDTQYF
clone size: many; V gene: TRBV2; D gene: .; J gene: TRBJ2-1; CDR3 DNA: TGTGCCAGCAGTGAGAGTCGGCTCTGGCAGTTCTTC; CDR3 protein: CASSESRLWQFF
clone size: .; V gene: TRBV4-2; D gene: .; J gene: TRBJ2-1; CDR3 DNA: TGTGCCAGCAGCCAACCGCTAGGACTCTACAATGAGCAGTTCTTC; CDR3 protein: CASSQPLGLYNEQFF